The present T cell receptor (beta chain) was sequenced within a study of blood T cell repertoires in COVID-19. Study-wide background: Researchers got acute and convalescent COVID-19 samples from the United States, Italy and Spain. The cDNA or gDNA used as material had been derived from T cells, B-cell-depleted T cells, or PBMCs.

Per the study methods: For nucleated cells, counts were estimated from reference gene primer amplification. This table comes from immunoSEQ multiplex PCR, and its TCRdb copy is limited to in-frame clones, with some not included. The V and J calls and the clone size are those of that table, but D and trimming were determined from the DNA. The table records 53,000 or so clones, around 80% of them present only once. There are 17 residues in the CDR3. Germline CDR1 SGDLS, CDR2 YYNGEE. V dropped 3 bases and J dropped 2; count of bases not matched to a gene: 9. The sequenced sample consisted of peripheral blood. The chain combines TRBV9 with TRBJ1-3; 9 bases fit TRBD1. The clonotype originates from a man between 60 and 70 years old with acute or convalescent COVID-19. As DNA, the CDR3 is TGTGCCAGCAGCGAGAGAGGAGACAGGGGGACTGGAAACACCATATATTTT. Its protein is CASSERGDRGTGNTIYF.